The 10 T cell receptor beta chains reported below all come from one sample, sequenced in a study of blood T cell repertoires in COVID-19. Produced via immunoSEQ multiplex PCR; TCRdb's table is partial and in-frame only. Here the sample spans roughly 220,000 clones, roughly 89% being singletons. Sequences were obtained from PBMCs or T cells enriched from blood (not recorded which). The source of these receptors is a woman between 40 and 55 years old who had recovered from COVID-19.

There are a few counts of this clone. This chain joins TRBV6-1 and TRBJ2-7, with D possibly TRBD2 on 6 matching bases. Germline V gene lookup returns CDR1 MNHNS and CDR2 SASEGT. The ends were cut back, 2 bases at V and 2 bases at J, with 13 bases in the middle. The length of the CDR3 is 15 residues. CDR3 residues: CASSEWGDRTYEQYV. The CDR3 DNA reads as TGTGCCAGCAGTGAATGGGGGGACCGAACCTACGAGCAGTACGTC.

The rearrangement links TRBV6-5 to TRBJ2-3; 7 bases agree with TRBD1. The CDR3 runs to 14 residues. CDR1 is MNHEY, CDR2 SVGAGI, per germline. V dropped 9 bases and J dropped 3; count of bases not matched to a gene: 9. The CDR3 is CASQQGPQTDTQYF. The CDR3 nucleotides read TGTGCCAGTCAACAGGGGCCACAAACAGATACGCAGTATTTT.

The chain recombines TRBV18 with TRBJ1-5; possibly TRBD1 for D (6 bases). CDR1 is KGHSH, CDR2 LQKENI, per germline. V was trimmed by 4 bases and J by 3 bases, leaving 19 bases between them. The CDR3 loop spans 17 amino acids. CDR3 sequence reads: CASSQTISSGDNQPQHF. CDR3 DNA sequence: TGTGCCAGCTCACAAACAATCTCGTCAGGGGACAATCAGCCCCAGCATTTT.

This chain joins TRBV3-1 (or the pseudogene TRBV3-2) and TRBJ1-1, with TRBD1 identical over 7 bases. Germline V gene sequence: CDR1 LGHDT, CDR2 YNNKEL (reference sequence). V gave up 3 bases and J gave up 5 bases; unmatched junction bases: 12. This CDR3 comprises 16 residues. CDR3 nucleotide sequence: TGTGCCAGCAGCCATAGTGATACAGGGGTAAGGACTGAAGCTTTCTTT. Residues: CASSHSDTGVRTEAFF.

The chain combines TRBV19 with TRBJ2-1; D might be TRBD2 (5 bases). CDR1 LNHDA and CDR2 SQIVND come from the germline V gene (reference sequence). There are 11 residues in the CDR3. In DNA form, the CDR3 reads TGTGGGAGCGGACCAAACAATGAGCAGTTCTTC. It translates to CGSGPNNEQFF.

The V and J genes are TRBV27 and TRBJ2-5; TRBD1 is a possible D gene (6 bases). V lost 6 bases to trimming and J lost 5 bases, with 19 bases between them. The CDR3 spans 15 residues. Per germline, CDR1 MNHEY and CDR2 SMNVEV (reference sequence). The CDR3 protein is CASRPDRLTAETQYF. In nucleotides, the CDR3 is TGTGCCAGCAGACCCGACAGGCTGACCGCCGAGACCCAGTACTTC.

The V call is TRBV7-9, the J call TRBJ2-3; possibly TRBD1 for D (5 bases). CDR3 length equals 14 residues. The V gene's germline CDR1 is SEHNR and CDR2 FQNEAQ (reference sequence). Deletions cut 1 base from V and 3 bases from J, with 8 bases between. CDR3 coding DNA: TGTGCCAGCAGCTTAGGATCAGGGACAGATACGCAGTATTTT. As protein: CASSLGSGTDTQYF.

The chain combines TRBV5-6 with TRBJ2-7, with 10 bases that match TRBD2. The CDR3 length is 16 residues. Germline V gene sequence: CDR1 SGHDT, CDR2 YYEEEE. The DNA for the CDR3 is TGTGCCAGCAGGGTTGGGATTAGCGGGAGGACCTATGAGCAGTACGTC. This codes for CASRVGISGRTYEQYV.

This chain uses TRBV30 with TRBJ1-2; D may be TRBD1 (5 bases). With 5 bases removed from V and 0 bases from J, the gap between germline ends came to 22 bases. Germline-derived CDR1 and CDR2 are GTSNPN and SVGIG (reference sequence). The CDR3 runs to 17 residues. CDR3 sequence (DNA): TGTGCCTGGGTGGTGGGGCTTTTTCCCCGAGCTAACTATGGCTACACCTTC. Translated: CAWVVGLFPRANYGYTF.

The CDR3 loop is CASRGQANTEAFF. The CDR3 nucleotides read TGTGCCAGCAGGGGACAGGCGAACACTGAAGCTTTCTTT. This chain uses TRBV6-4 with TRBJ1-1; 8 bases map to TRBD1. The V segment lost 6 bases and the J segment 1 base; nucleotides outside the gene matches: 1. CDR1 and CDR2 (germline): MRHNA, SNTAGT. The CDR3 has 13 amino acids.